This T cell receptor beta chain derives from a study of blood T cell repertoires in COVID-19. About the research overall: In each case, the material was cDNA or gDNA derived from T cells, B-cell-depleted T cells, or PBMCs.

The data were produced by immunoSEQ multiplex PCR, yet TCRdb's version contains in-frame clones alone and is incomplete. Of approximately 200,000 clones listed, 75% to 90% are singletons. Participants, 18 to 89 years old, spanned more than 20 US areas. CDR3 length: 13 residues. The germline CDR1 and CDR2 sequences are GTSNPN and SVGIG (reference sequence). V dropped 5 bases and J dropped 5 bases, with 13 bases sitting between them. Sequenced material: PBMCs or T cells enriched from blood (not recorded which). This TCR was sampled from a woman aged 30 to 39 who had recovered from COVID-19. This chain uses TRBV30 with TRBJ1-5; no reliable D call. DNA of the CDR3: TGTGCCTGGGCTACGGGAAACGATCAGCCCCAGCATTTT. Translation gives CAWATGNDQPQHF.